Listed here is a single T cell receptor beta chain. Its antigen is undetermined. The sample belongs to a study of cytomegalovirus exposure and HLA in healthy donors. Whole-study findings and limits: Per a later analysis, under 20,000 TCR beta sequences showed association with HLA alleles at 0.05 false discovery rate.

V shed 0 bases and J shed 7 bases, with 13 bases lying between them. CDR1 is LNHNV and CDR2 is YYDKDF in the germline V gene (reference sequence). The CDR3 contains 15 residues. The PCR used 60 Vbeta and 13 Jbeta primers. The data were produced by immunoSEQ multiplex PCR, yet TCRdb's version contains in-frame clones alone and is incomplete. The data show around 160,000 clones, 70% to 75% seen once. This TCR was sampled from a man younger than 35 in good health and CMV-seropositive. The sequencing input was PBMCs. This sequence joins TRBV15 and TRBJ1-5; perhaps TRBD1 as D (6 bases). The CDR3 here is CATSRDTGSGQPQHF. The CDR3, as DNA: TGTGCCACCAGCAGAGATACAGGGTCCGGACAGCCCCAGCATTTT.